The sequence of this T cell receptor beta chain was determined in a study of response to subunit inactivated influenza vaccine. CDR1 SGHDT and CDR2 YYEEEE come from the germline V gene. With 0 bases removed from V and 2 bases from J, the gap between germline ends came to 6 bases. This CDR3 has 14 amino acids. General study results and limits: Authors suggested each seasonal influenza vaccination recruits few new T cells.

This clonotype has ten or more counts. The antigen is not known. TCRdb reprocessed the RT-PCR reads via MiXCR and lists one record per CDR3 protein. This sample carries hundreds of thousands of distinct CDR3 sequences, 12% of them seen once, and the ten largest clones take about 7.8%. The starting material was non-naive T cells sorted from PBMCs, obtained 14 to 15 days before vaccination. This clonotype was sampled from a man in his fifties who received an inactivated influenza vaccine. The chain couples TRBV5-6 to TRBJ2-4; no firm D call. For the CDR3, the DNA is TGTGCCAGCAGCTTGGCCGTTTCCAAAAACATTCAGTACTTC. Translated: CASSLAVSKNIQYF.